The present T cell receptor beta chain was sequenced within a study of blood T cell repertoires in COVID-19. The data were produced by immunoSEQ multiplex PCR, yet TCRdb's version contains in-frame clones alone and is incomplete. The profile shows around 200,000 clones, 80% to 90% of them singletons. Cohorts were assigned according to the clinical history that participants reported. Two consecutive negative NP/OP PCR tests, clearance, or resolved symptoms defined Cohort 3 recovery. This clonotype was obtained from a man in his forties who had recovered from COVID-19. Sequencing was done on a sample of PBMCs or T cells enriched from blood (not recorded which).

The CDR3 bases are TGTGCCAGCAGCACCACAGGGGGAATGAATTCACCCCTCCACTTT. It translates to CASSTTGGMNSPLHF. J is TRBJ1-6 and V is TRBV7-6; 8 bases line up with TRBD1. CDR1 is SGHVS, CDR2 FNYEAQ, per germline. The CDR3 length is 15 residues. V gave up 5 bases and J gave up 7 bases; unmatched junction bases: 7.